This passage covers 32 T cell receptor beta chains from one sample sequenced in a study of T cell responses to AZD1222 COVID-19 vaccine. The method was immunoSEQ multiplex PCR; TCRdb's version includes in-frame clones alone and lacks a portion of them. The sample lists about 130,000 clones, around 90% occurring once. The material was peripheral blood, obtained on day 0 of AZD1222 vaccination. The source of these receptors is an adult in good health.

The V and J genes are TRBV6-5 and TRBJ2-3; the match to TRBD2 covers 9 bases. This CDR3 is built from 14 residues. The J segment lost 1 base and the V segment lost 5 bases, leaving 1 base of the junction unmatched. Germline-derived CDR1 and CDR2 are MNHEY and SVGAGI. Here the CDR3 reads CASSQREGTDTQYF. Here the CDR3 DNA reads TGTGCCAGCAGTCAGCGGGAGGGCACAGATACGCAGTATTTT.

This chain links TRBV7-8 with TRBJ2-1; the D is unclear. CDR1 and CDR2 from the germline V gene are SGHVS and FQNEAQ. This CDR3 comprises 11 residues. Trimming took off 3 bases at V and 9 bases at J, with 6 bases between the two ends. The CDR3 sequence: CASSFFGEQFF. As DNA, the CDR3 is TGTGCCAGCAGCTTTTTTGGTGAGCAGTTCTTC. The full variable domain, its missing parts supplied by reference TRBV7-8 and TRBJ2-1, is GAGVSQSPRYKVAKRGQDVALRCDPISGHVSLFWYQQALGQGPEFLTYFQNEAQLDKSGLPSDRFFAERPEGSVSTLKIQRTQQEDSAVYLCASSFFGEQFFGPGTRLTVL.

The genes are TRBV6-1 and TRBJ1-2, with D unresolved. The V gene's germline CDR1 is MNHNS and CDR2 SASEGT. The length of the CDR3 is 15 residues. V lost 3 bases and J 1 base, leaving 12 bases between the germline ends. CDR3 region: CASSEIGTDNYGYTF. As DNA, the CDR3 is TGTGCCAGCAGTGAGATAGGTACGGATAACTATGGCTACACCTTC.

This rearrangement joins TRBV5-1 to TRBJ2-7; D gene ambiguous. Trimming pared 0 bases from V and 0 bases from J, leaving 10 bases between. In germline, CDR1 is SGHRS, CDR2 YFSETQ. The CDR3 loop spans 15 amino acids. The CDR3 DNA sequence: TGCGCCAGCAGCTTGGCCCCCGACAACTCCTACGAGCAGTACTTC. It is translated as CASSLAPDNSYEQYF.

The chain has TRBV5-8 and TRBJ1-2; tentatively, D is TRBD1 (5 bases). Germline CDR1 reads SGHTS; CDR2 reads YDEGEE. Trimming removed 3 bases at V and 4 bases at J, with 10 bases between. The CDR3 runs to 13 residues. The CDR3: CASSWDVSYGYTF. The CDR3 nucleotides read TGTGCCAGCAGCTGGGACGTAAGCTATGGCTACACCTTC.

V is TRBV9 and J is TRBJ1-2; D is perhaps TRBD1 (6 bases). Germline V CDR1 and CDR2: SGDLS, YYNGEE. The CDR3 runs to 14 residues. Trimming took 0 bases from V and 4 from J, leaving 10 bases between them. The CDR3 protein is CASSVEAGAYGYTF. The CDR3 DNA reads TGTGCCAGCAGCGTAGAGGCAGGGGCCTATGGCTACACCTTC. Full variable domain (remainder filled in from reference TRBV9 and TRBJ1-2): DSGVTQTPKHLITATGQRVTLRCSPRSGDLSVYWYQQSLDQGLQFLIQYYNGEERAKGNILERFSAQQFPDLHSELNLSSLELGDSALYFCASSVEAGAYGYTFGSGTRLTVV.

CDR3 amino acids: CASTPEGWVGYTF. In nucleotides, the CDR3 is TGTGCCAGCACCCCCGAGGGGTGGGTTGGCTACACCTTC. The rearrangement links TRBV2 to TRBJ1-2; perhaps TRBD1 as D (5 bases). V was shortened by 7 bases and J by 7 bases, with 16 bases between the two germline ends. CDR3 length: 13 amino acids. In germline, CDR1 is SNHLY, CDR2 FYNNEI.

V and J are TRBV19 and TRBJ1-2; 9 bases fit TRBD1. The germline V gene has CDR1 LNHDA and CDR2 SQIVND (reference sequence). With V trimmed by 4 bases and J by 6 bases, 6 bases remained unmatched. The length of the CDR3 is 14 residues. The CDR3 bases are TGTGCCAGTAGTACCACAGGGGGCGAGGATGGCTACACCTTC. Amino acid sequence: CASSTTGGEDGYTF.

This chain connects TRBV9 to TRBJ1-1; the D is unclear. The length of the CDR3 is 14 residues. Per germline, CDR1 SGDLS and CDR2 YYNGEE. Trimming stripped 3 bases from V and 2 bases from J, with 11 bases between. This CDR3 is CASSAYNFNTEAFF. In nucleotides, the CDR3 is TGTGCCAGCAGCGCGTACAACTTTAACACTGAAGCTTTCTTT.

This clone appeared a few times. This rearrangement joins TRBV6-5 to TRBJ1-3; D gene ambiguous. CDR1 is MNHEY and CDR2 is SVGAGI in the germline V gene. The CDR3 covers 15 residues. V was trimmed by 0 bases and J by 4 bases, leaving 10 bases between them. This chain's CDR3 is CASSYSRAVGNTIYF. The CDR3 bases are TGTGCCAGCAGTTACTCGCGCGCGGTAGGAAACACCATATATTTT.

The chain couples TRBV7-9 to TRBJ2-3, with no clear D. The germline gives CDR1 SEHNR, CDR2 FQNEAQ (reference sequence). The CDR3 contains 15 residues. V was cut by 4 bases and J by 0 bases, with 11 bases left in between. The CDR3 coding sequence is TGTGCCAGCAGCTACGCCACCACTAGCACAGATACGCAGTATTTT. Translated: CASSYATTSTDTQYF.

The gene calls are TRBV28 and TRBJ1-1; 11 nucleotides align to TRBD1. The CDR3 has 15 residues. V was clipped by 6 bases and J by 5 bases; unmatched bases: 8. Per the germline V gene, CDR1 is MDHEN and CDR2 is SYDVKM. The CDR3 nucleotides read TGTGCCAGCAGCCCCTCCGGGACAGGGGGGACTGAAGCTTTCTTT. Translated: CASSPSGTGGTEAFF.

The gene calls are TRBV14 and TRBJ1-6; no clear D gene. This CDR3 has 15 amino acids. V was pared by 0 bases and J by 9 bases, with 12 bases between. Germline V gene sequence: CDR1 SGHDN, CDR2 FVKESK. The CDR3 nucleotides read TGTGCCAGCAGCCAAGATTGGGTCGGGTTTTCACCCCTCCACTTT. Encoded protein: CASSQDWVGFSPLHF.

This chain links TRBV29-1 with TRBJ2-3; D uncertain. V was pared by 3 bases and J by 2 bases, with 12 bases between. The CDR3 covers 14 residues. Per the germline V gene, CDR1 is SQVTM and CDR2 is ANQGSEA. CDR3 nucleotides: TGCAGCGTTGATGTGCTACTCAACACAGATACGCAGTATTTT. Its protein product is CSVDVLLNTDTQYF.

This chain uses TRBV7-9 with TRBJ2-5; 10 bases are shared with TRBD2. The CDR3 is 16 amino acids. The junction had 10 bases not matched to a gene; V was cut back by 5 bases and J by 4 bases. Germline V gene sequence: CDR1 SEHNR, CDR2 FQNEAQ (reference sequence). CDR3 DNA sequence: TGTGCCAGCAGCCCCCGGATAGCGGGAGGAGGAGAGACCCAGTACTTC. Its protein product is CASSPRIAGGGETQYF. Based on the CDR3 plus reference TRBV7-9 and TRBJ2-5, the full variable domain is DTGVSQNPRHKITKRGQNVTFRCDPISEHNRLYWYRQTLGQGPEFLTYFQNEAQLEKSRLLSDRFSAERPKGSFSTLEIQRTEQGDSAMYLCASSPRIAGGGETQYFGPGTRLLVL.

The CDR3 is CASSEAFPGGQHDTQYF. DNA for the CDR3: TGTGCCAGCAGTGAAGCGTTTCCGGGAGGCCAACATGATACGCAGTATTTT. This chain connects TRBV2 to TRBJ2-3, with 7 positions matching TRBD2. The length of the CDR3 is 17 residues. CDR1 is SNHLY, CDR2 FYNNEI, per germline. Trimming removed 0 bases from V and 6 bases from J; junction bases left unmatched: 12.

The CDR3 region is CASSQLENYGYTF. For the CDR3, the DNA is TGTGCCAGCAGCCAGCTAGAGAACTATGGCTACACCTTC. V is TRBV3-1 (or the pseudogene TRBV3-2) and J is TRBJ1-2; D gene uncertain. CDR3 length: 13 residues. Trimming took off 3 bases at V and 2 bases at J, with 7 bases between the two ends. Germline CDR1 reads LGHDT; CDR2 reads YNNKEL (reference sequence).

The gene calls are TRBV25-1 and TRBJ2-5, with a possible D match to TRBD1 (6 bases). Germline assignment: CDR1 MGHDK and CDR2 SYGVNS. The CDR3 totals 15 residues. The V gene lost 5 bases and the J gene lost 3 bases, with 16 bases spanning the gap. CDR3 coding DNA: TGTGCCAGCAGTATGGGGGCCATACGAGAAGAGACCCAGTACTTC. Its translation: CASSMGAIREETQYF.

CDR3: CASSYSMAGGEAFF. The CDR3 DNA sequence: TGTGCCAGCAGTTACTCCATGGCGGGCGGTGAAGCTTTCTTT. The chain links TRBV6-5 to TRBJ1-1; D is ambiguous. Between the trimmed V and J ends, which lost 0 bases and 7 bases, there was a span of 12 bases. In germline, CDR1 is MNHEY, CDR2 SVGAGI. CDR3 length: 14 amino acids.

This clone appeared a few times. CDR3 nucleotide sequence: TGTGCCAGCAGCTTTACCATCCCGGATTATTCTGGGGGAGAGGATGGAAACACCATATATTTT. This codes for CASSFTIPDYSGGEDGNTIYF. The chain employs TRBV7-6 and TRBJ1-3, with a weak D call TRBD1 (5 bases). This CDR3 has 21 amino acids. The germline V and J ends were trimmed by 3 bases and 3 bases, with 30 bases remaining between them. Germline CDR1 and CDR2: SGHVS and FNYEAQ.

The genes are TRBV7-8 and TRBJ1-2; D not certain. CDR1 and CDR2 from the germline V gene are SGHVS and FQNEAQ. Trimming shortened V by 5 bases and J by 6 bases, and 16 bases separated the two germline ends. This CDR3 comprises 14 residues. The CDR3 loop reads CASSLLLEGNGYTF. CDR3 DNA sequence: TGTGCCAGCAGCCTCCTTTTAGAGGGTAATGGCTACACCTTC.

CDR3 region: CASSTTEQFSPLHF. The CDR3 DNA sequence: TGTGCCAGCAGTACTACAGAACAGTTTTCACCCCTCCACTTT. The V call is TRBV28, the J call TRBJ1-6; the D is unclear. This CDR3 is 14 amino acids long. Deletions cut 5 bases from V and 9 bases from J, with 14 bases between. Germline lookup yields CDR1 MDHEN and CDR2 SYDVKM.

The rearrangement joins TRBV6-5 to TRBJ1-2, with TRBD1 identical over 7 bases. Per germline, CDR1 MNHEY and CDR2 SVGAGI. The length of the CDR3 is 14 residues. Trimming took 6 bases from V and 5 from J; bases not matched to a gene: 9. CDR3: CASRQGVRGYGYTF. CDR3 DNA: TGTGCCAGCAGGCAGGGGGTGCGGGGGTATGGCTACACCTTC.

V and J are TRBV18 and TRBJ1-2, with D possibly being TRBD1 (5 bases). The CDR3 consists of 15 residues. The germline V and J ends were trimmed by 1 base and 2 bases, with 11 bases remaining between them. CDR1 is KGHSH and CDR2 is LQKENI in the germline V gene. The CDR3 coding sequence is TGTGCCAGCTCACCACAATCGGAGGGGAACTATGGCTACACCTTC. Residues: CASSPQSEGNYGYTF.

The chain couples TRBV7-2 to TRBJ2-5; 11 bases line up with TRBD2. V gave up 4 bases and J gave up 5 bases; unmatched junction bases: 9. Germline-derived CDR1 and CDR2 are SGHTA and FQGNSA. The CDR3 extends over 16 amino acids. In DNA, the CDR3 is TGTGCCAGCAGCTACGTAGCGGGAGGGCCGAAGGAGACCCAGTACTTC. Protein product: CASSYVAGGPKETQYF.

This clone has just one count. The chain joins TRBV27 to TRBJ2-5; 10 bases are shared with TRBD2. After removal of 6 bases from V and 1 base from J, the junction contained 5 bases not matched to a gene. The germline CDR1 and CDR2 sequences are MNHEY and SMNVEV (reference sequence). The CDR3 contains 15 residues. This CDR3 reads CASRLLAGAQETQYF. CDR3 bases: TGTGCCAGCAGGCTGCTAGCGGGGGCCCAAGAGACCCAGTACTTC.

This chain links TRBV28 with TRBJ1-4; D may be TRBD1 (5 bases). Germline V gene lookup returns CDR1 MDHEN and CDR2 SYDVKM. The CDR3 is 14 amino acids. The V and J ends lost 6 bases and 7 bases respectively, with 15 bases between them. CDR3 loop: CASRGPIGGEKLFF. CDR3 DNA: TGTGCCAGCAGGGGACCTATTGGGGGTGAAAAACTGTTTTTT.

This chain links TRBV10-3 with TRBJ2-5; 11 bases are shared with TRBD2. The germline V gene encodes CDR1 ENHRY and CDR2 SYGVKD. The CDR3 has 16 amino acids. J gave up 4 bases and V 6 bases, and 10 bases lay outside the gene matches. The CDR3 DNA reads TGTGCCATCAGCCCGACTAGCGGGGCGGGGGGAGAGACCCAGTACTTC. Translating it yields CAISPTSGAGGETQYF.

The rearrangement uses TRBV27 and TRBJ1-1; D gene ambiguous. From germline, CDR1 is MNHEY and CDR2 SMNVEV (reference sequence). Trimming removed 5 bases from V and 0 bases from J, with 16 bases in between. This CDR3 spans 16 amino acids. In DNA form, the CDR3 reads TGTGCCAGCAGTCTAGGGCGCGGGGTTATGAACACTGAAGCTTTCTTT. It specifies CASSLGRGVMNTEAFF.

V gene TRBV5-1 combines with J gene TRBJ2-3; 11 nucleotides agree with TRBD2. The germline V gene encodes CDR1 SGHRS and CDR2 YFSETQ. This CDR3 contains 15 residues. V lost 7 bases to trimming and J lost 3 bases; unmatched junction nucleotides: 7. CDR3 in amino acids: CASQRVAGGTDTQYF. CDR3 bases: TGCGCCAGCCAGCGAGTAGCGGGAGGGACAGATACGCAGTATTTT.

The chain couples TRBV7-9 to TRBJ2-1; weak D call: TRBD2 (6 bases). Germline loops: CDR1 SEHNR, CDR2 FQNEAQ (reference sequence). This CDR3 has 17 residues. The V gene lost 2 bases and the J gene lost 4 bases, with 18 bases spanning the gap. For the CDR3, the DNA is TGTGCCAGCAGCTTATTGGTTAGGACTAAGACATACAATGAGCAGTTCTTC. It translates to CASSLLVRTKTYNEQFF.

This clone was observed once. In DNA, the CDR3 is TGTGCCAGTAGCTACATCGAAGGGGGGTCGGATCAGCCCCAGCATTTT. Residues: CASSYIEGGSDQPQHF. The V gene is TRBV19, the J gene TRBJ1-5; a weak D match, TRBD1 (6 bases). The CDR3 has 16 amino acids. V gave up 6 bases and J gave up 5 bases, with 20 bases separating them. Germline V gene sequence: CDR1 LNHDA, CDR2 SQIVND (reference sequence).